This is a list of T cell receptor beta chains from one sample in a study of T-cell reconstitution after alpha-beta-depleted transplantation in children. TCRdb re-derived calls from the PCR reads in MiXCR, one entry per CDR3 protein. The data show 60,000 or so distinct CDR3 sequences, with roughly 45% seen just once and 98% held by the top ten. The material sequenced was PBMCs, mostly from graft donor cells, taken 360 days after TCRalphabeta/CD19-depleted stem cell transplant. Receptors originate from a male patient younger than 18 who had a stem cell transplant for acute lymphoblastic leukemia, so the T cells may come from the graft donor. Each CDR3 is given without its conserved first and last residue.

>TRBV12-3/TRBV12-4
ASSLWGQETQY
>TRBV7-9
ASSLGRDPPDTQY
>TRBV20-1
SAREASGLEQY
>TRBV14
ASSPTGNTEAF
>TRBV5-6
ASSGGAGNEQF
>TRBV6-2/TRBV6-3
ASSSSGRSYEQY
>TRBV13
ASSLATRDRGRGITDTQY
>TRBV12-3/TRBV12-4
ASSFASSYEQY
>TRBV27
ASSSNTRGSEQY
>TRBV12-3/TRBV12-4
ASSLGKQGHQPQH
>TRBV20-1
SARAFNQPQH
>TRBV29-1
SDLQGTSYNEQF
>TRBV5-4
ASSLAGIISTDTQY
>TRBV12-3/TRBV12-4
ASSPGQQQY
>TRBV12-3/TRBV12-4
ASSFTGRKETQY
>TRBV3-1
ASSRLASDTQY
>TRBV7-8
ASSLASGRANQPQH
>TRBV7-9
ASSFGAVGPRTDTQY
>TRBV5-1
ASSLLGTSSYTQY
>TRBV20-1
SARTSGYNEQF
>TRBV5-1
ASSPGQAGETQY
>TRBV28
ASSLYSHSTDTQY
>TRBV28
ASSKSFGWRDPKIYNEQF
>TRBV7-9
ASSRWLSYEQY
>TRBV27
ASSSLPYEKLF
>TRBV9
ASSVWASSTDTQY
>TRBV29-1
SVEDGDTHTDTQY
>TRBV20-1
SARQPSYNEQF
>TRBV28
ASTPLAQLTDTQY
>TRBV25-1
ASSSRTGGGHGYT
>TRBV7-9
ASDGGNQPQH
>TRBV4-3
ASSQEARGYEQY
>TRBV28
ASGLDRGTEAF
>TRBV7-9
ASSSGGEETEAF
>TRBV7-9
ASSADGSRSNQPQH
>TRBV12-3/TRBV12-4
ASRGSGGDTQY
>TRBV4-1
ASSQVGADTQY
>TRBV11-1
ASSRDSVPYEQY
>TRBV5-6
ASRRIADQETQY
>TRBV27
ASSLYSQDTQY
>TRBV5-1
ASSPPFVGANVLT
>TRBV25-1
ASSAGRGDTQY
>TRBV5-1
ASSRRAGELF
>TRBV2
ASSPLSSNYGYT
>TRBV28
ASTPREGSYEQY
>TRBV6-2/TRBV6-3
ASIYGGNTGELF
>TRBV7-9
ASSGQGSSGNTIY
>TRBV7-2
ASSLQGTGFYRGQY
>TRBV9
ASSAGTYNYEQY
>TRBV11-1
ASSGAKNIQY
>TRBV27
ASRLAGGSYNEQF
>TRBV12-3/TRBV12-4
ASSGLRDQIDNEQF
>TRBV14
ASSTGLAEGEQF
>TRBV15
ATRTYSPTSGGYTGELF
>TRBV21-1
ASSKVPRPYEQY
>TRBV12-3/TRBV12-4
ASSFGGLSPYEQY